This T cell receptor beta chain was captured by sequencing in a study of OX40 agonist ivuxolimab in advanced cancers. Study information: Patients were infused with ivuxolimab every 2 weeks at 0.01 to 10 mg/kg.

The protocol was immunoSEQ multiplex PCR, while the TCRdb copy is restricted to in-frame clones and leaves out a portion. The data show about 91,000 clones, with approximately 89% seen just once and roughly 0.22% held by the top ten. V dropped 5 bases and J dropped 4; count of bases not matched to a gene: 8. The CDR3 runs to 15 residues. Per germline, CDR1 SGHTA and CDR2 FQGTGA. V and J are TRBV7-3 and TRBJ2-1; TRBD2 matches at 7 bases. The clonotype comes from an adult with an advanced solid tumor such as melanoma, head and neck, liver or kidney cancer. The specimen was CD4+ or CD8+ T cells sorted from blood, collected in a trial of the OX40 agonist ivuxolimab. The CDR3 sequence is CASSPGLDRYNEQFF. CDR3 coding DNA: TGTGCCAGCAGCCCCGGACTAGATCGGTACAATGAGCAGTTCTTC.